The 24 T cell receptor beta chains reported below all come from one sample, sequenced in a study of T cell clones after liver transplantation. The assay was immunoSEQ multiplex PCR, and TCRdb's table has in-frame clones only and misses some. In the table there are about 9,200 clones, 60% to 80% of which are singletons. The material sequenced was CD8+ T cells from blood, taken at the 22-month timepoint. The receptors here all came from a human patient who received a liver transplant. Part of the T cell pool may stem from the graft donor.

This rearrangement joins TRBV7-2 to TRBJ2-2; 8 bases are a match to TRBD1. The CDR3 totals 15 residues. The J segment lost 7 bases and the V segment lost 3 bases, leaving 7 bases of the junction unmatched. Germline values: CDR1 SGHTA, CDR2 FQGNSA. CDR3 region: CASSLAGGAGGELFF. DNA for the CDR3: TGTGCCAGCAGCTTGGCAGGGGGCGCGGGCGGGGAGCTGTTTTTT.

This clone has only a few counts. V is TRBV11-2 and J is TRBJ2-7; 9 bases line up with TRBD1. The CDR3 length is 17 residues. V shed 4 bases and J 2 bases; nucleotides not matched to a gene: 12. The germline V gene encodes CDR1 SGHAT and CDR2 FQNNGV. CDR3 DNA: TGTGCCAGCAGCTCCGGGGCGGGACAGGGATCTCCCTACGAGCAGTACTTC. It translates to CASSSGAGQGSPYEQYF.

The rearrangement uses TRBV27 and TRBJ2-7; tentative D call: TRBD1 (5 bases). V was cut by 3 bases and J by 1 base, with 13 bases left in between. Germline V gene sequence: CDR1 MNHEY, CDR2 SMNVEV (reference sequence). CDR3 length: 15 amino acids. The CDR3 loop reads CASSFFGAPSYEQYF. The CDR3 DNA sequence: TGTGCCAGCAGTTTTTTTGGGGCGCCTTCCTACGAGCAGTACTTC.

The chain joins TRBV9 to TRBJ2-3; the match to TRBD1 covers 7 bases. CDR1 and CDR2 from the germline V gene are SGDLS and YYNGEE. Germline trimming cut 4 bases from V and 3 bases from J; bases unmatched to any gene: 8. This CDR3 region has 15 residues. CDR3 sequence (DNA): TGTGCCAGCAGCTTCCACGGGACAGCTACAGATACGCAGTATTTT. The encoded protein is CASSFHGTATDTQYF.

The V gene is TRBV10-3, the J gene TRBJ1-1, with D tentatively TRBD1 (6 bases). CDR3 length: 14 residues. V was trimmed by 1 base and J by 7 bases, leaving 13 bases between them. Germline V gives CDR1 ENHRY, CDR2 SYGVKD. Here the CDR3 DNA reads TGTGCCATCAGTGAGTTCGGGGGGGGCGATGAAGCTTTCTTT. Residues: CAISEFGGGDEAFF.

This clone was seen a handful of times. The V and J genes are TRBV7-9 and TRBJ2-3; TRBD2 aligns across 7 bases. CDR3 length: 16 residues. Looked up from germline, CDR1 is SEHNR and CDR2 is FQNEAQ (reference sequence). V shed 5 bases and J 6 bases; nucleotides not matched to a gene: 14. The DNA for the CDR3 is TGTGCCAGCAGCCCCGTAGTATCGCAGCGGGGTGATACGCAGTATTTT. Its protein is CASSPVVSQRGDTQYF.

The rearrangement links TRBV27 to TRBJ2-3, with D unclear. The CDR3 is 15 amino acids. Trimming removed 5 bases from V and 1 base from J, with 13 bases in between. Per the germline V gene, CDR1 is MNHEY and CDR2 is SMNVEV (reference sequence). CDR3 residues: CASSPLGGGTDTQYF. In DNA form, the CDR3 reads TGTGCCAGCAGTCCCCTGGGCGGTGGCACAGATACGCAGTATTTT.

V is TRBV9 and J is TRBJ2-7, with 10 bases lining up with TRBD1. The CDR3 spans 15 residues. Unmatched junction bases numbered 2, after V lost 0 bases and J lost 2 bases. Germline V CDR1 and CDR2: SGDLS, YYNGEE. This CDR3 reads CASSVEGQGTYEQYF. Written as DNA, the CDR3 is TGTGCCAGCAGCGTAGAGGGACAGGGGACCTACGAGCAGTACTTC.

This clone came up once. The rearrangement joins TRBV15 to TRBJ1-2; TRBD1 matches at 9 bases. Germline-derived CDR1 and CDR2 are LNHNV and YYDKDF (reference sequence). CDR3 length: 15 residues. With V trimmed by 4 bases and J by 5 bases, 8 bases remained unmatched. This CDR3 is CATSNYRDRAYGYTF. The CDR3 DNA is TGTGCCACCAGCAACTACCGGGACAGGGCGTATGGCTACACCTTC. The variable domain in full, completed from reference TRBV15 and TRBJ1-2, reads DAMVIQNPRYQVTQFGKPVTLSCSQTLNHNVMYWYQQKSSQAPKLLFHYYDKDFNNEADTPDNFQSRRPNTSFCFLDIRSPGLGDTAMYLCATSNYRDRAYGYTFGSGTRLTVV.

The chain is built from TRBV9 and TRBJ1-6; the match to TRBD1 covers 9 bases. The CDR3 is 19 amino acids. V lost 0 bases to trimming and J lost 0 bases; unmatched junction nucleotides: 7. Germline CDR1 SGDLS, CDR2 YYNGEE. The CDR3 DNA reads TGTGCCAGCAGCGTAGGAGTCGGACAGGGGAGCTCCTATAATTCACCCCTCCACTTT. It specifies CASSVGVGQGSSYNSPLHF.

The rearrangement uses TRBV9 and TRBJ2-4; possible D gene TRBD1, 6 bases. Germline V gene sequence: CDR1 SGDLS, CDR2 YYNGEE. V lost 5 bases and J 5 bases, leaving 8 bases between the germline ends. The CDR3 sequence is 12 residues long. CDR3 in DNA: TGTGCCAGCAGTTCAGGGGAAAACATTCAGTACTTC. Its translation: CASSSGENIQYF.

The chain links TRBV6-5 to TRBJ1-6, with TRBD1 matching 10 bases. Trimming removed 4 bases from V and 8 bases from J; junction bases left unmatched: 8. The CDR3 contains 16 residues. From germline, CDR1 is MNHEY and CDR2 SVGAGI. For the CDR3, the DNA is TGTGCCAGCAGTTCGACACCCGACAGGGGGCATTCACCCCTCCACTTT. It specifies CASSSTPDRGHSPLHF.

This clone is classed as medium-sized. V is TRBV7-8 and J is TRBJ2-7; D is perhaps TRBD1 or TRBD2 (5 bases each). V shed 5 bases and J shed 5 bases, with 16 bases lying between them. This CDR3 has 14 residues. Looked up from germline, CDR1 is SGHVS and CDR2 is FQNEAQ. The CDR3 coding sequence is TGTGCCAGCAGCACCGTACCCGGGACCAACGAGCAGTACTTC. Protein product: CASSTVPGTNEQYF. Variable domain in full (rest from reference TRBV7-8 and TRBJ2-7): GAGVSQSPRYKVAKRGQDVALRCDPISGHVSLFWYQQALGQGPEFLTYFQNEAQLDKSGLPSDRFFAERPEGSVSTLKIQRTQQEDSAVYLCASSTVPGTNEQYFGPGTRLTVT.

The chain is built from TRBV28 and TRBJ1-4, with TRBD1 matching over 9 bases. J gave up 7 bases and V 6 bases, and 3 bases lay outside the gene matches. The CDR3 spans 13 residues. Looked up from germline, CDR1 is MDHEN and CDR2 is SYDVKM. The CDR3 nucleotides read TGTGCCAGCAGCGTGACAGGGGGTGAAAAACTGTTTTTT. It translates to CASSVTGGEKLFF. The full variable domain, in which reference TRBV28 and TRBJ1-4 provide the parts outside the CDR3, is DVKVTQSSRYLVKRTGEKVFLECVQDMDHENMFWYRQDPGLGLRLIYFSYDVKMKEKGDIPEGYSVSREKKERFSLILESASTNQTSMYLCASSVTGGEKLFFGSGTQLSVL.

This rearrangement joins TRBV30 to TRBJ2-1, with D hard to call. The CDR3 has 12 amino acids. Germline CDR1 and CDR2: GTSNPN and SVGIG (reference sequence). The V and J ends lost 0 bases and 8 bases respectively, with 8 bases between them. The CDR3 is CAWSVYHDEQFF. In DNA, the CDR3 is TGTGCCTGGAGTGTATACCACGATGAGCAGTTCTTC.

As for this clone: Just one base apart from a much larger clone, this may be a read error. The rearrangement joins TRBV9 to TRBJ2-3; 9 nucleotides agree with TRBD1. This CDR3 is built from 19 residues. CDR1 and CDR2 from the germline V gene are SGDLS and YYNGEE. The chain's CDR3 is CPRSDGGMTGGPSTDTQYF. The CDR3 bases are TGTCCCCGCAGCGACGGGGGGATGACAGGGGGACCTAGCACAGATACGCAGTATTTT.

This clone was found once. The gene calls are TRBV7-9 and TRBJ2-7; 7 bases fit TRBD1. From germline, CDR1 is SEHNR and CDR2 FQNEAQ (reference sequence). After removal of 6 bases from V and 5 bases from J, the junction contained 16 bases not matched to a gene. The CDR3 has 16 residues. The CDR3 DNA sequence: TGTGCCAGCAGTATCTCAAACCAGGGGGAAGGCAACGAGCAGTACTTC. Its protein product is CASSISNQGEGNEQYF. Variable domain in full (rest from reference TRBV7-9 and TRBJ2-7): DTGVSQNPRHKITKRGQNVTFRCDPISEHNRLYWYRQTLGQGPEFLTYFQNEAQLEKSRLLSDRFSAERPKGSFSTLEIQRTEQGDSAMYLCASSISNQGEGNEQYFGPGTRLTVT.

Only a few counts were recorded for this clone. The chain employs TRBV29-1 and TRBJ2-3; 8 bases are a match to TRBD1. V shed 6 bases, J shed 0 bases, and the junction held 8 bases outside the gene matches. Germline V gene sequence: CDR1 SQVTM, CDR2 ANQGSEA. The CDR3 contains 15 residues. The DNA of the CDR3 is TGCAGCGTGGGGGGACAGGCCGATAGCACAGATACGCAGTATTTT. Its protein is CSVGGQADSTDTQYF.

The J gene is TRBJ2-6, the V gene TRBV5-2; the D segment call TRBD2 is taken from the table without a DNA check. TRBV5-2 is listed as a pseudogene. The length of the CDR3 is 18 residues. The CDR3: CASNPGGGTQSRANVLTF. CDR3 in DNA: TGTGCCAGCAATCCGGGAGGAGGTACACAAAGTCGGGCCAACGTCCTGACTTTC.

The chain joins TRBV15 to TRBJ2-3; D gene ambiguous. CDR3 length: 14 residues. Trimming removed 0 bases from V and 2 bases from J, with 6 bases in between. The germline V gene has CDR1 LNHNV and CDR2 YYDKDF (reference sequence). This chain's CDR3 is CATSREMSTDTQYF. The CDR3 nucleotides are TGTGCCACCAGCAGAGAAATGTCCACAGATACGCAGTATTTT.

A remark on this clone: Relative to the germline gene, one junction end is altered; a read error may explain this. The chain couples TRBV27 to TRBJ2-1; TRBD2 matches 8 bases. In germline, CDR1 is MNHEY, CDR2 SMNVEV (reference sequence). This CDR3 is 15 amino acids long. The CDR3, as DNA: TGTGCCAGCAGTTCCCCCGGGGGGGCCTTCAATCAGCAGTTCTTC. Residues: CASSSPGGAFNQQFF.

The rearrangement joins TRBV7-9 to TRBJ2-2; maybe TRBD2 (5 bases). Looked up from germline, CDR1 is SEHNR and CDR2 is FQNEAQ (reference sequence). V was cut by 5 bases and J by 7 bases, with 17 bases left in between. The CDR3 extends over 15 amino acids. The CDR3 DNA reads as TGTGCCAGCAGCCGCGGGCTCCCGGGCGTCGGGGAGCTGTTTTTT. Protein product: CASSRGLPGVGELFF. The full variable domain, its missing parts supplied by reference TRBV7-9 and TRBJ2-2, is DTGVSQNPRHKITKRGQNVTFRCDPISEHNRLYWYRQTLGQGPEFLTYFQNEAQLEKSRLLSDRFSAERPKGSFSTLEIQRTEQGDSAMYLCASSRGLPGVGELFFGEGSRLTVL.

The chain joins TRBV7-6 to TRBJ2-4, with D uncertain. V shed 3 bases and J shed 6 bases, with 9 bases lying between them. The germline V gene has CDR1 SGHVS and CDR2 FNYEAQ. CDR3 length: 13 residues. CDR3 DNA sequence: TGTGCCAGCAGCTTCTCCGGGTCAAACATTCAGTACTTC. Residues: CASSFSGSNIQYF.

This clone occurred once. V usage is TRBV4-1 and J usage is TRBJ2-1, with 9 bases identical to TRBD1. The CDR3 contains 17 residues. Trimming took 5 bases from V and 0 from J; bases not matched to a gene: 8. Germline loops: CDR1 MGHRA, CDR2 YSYEKL. For the CDR3, the DNA is TGCGCCAGCAGCTCCACGACAGGGGGTAGCTCCTACAATGAGCAGTTCTTC. This translates into CASSSTTGGSSYNEQFF.